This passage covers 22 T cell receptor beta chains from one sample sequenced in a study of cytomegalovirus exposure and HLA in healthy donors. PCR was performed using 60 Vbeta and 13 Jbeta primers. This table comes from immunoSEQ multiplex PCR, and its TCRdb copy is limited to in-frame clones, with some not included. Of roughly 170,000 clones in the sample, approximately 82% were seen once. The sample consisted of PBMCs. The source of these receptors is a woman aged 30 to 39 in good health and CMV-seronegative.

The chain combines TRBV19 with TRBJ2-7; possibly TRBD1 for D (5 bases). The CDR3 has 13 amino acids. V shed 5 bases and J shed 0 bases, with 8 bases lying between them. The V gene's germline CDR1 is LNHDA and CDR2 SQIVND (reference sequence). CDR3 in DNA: TGTGCCAGTAGTGCAGACAGCTCCTACGAGCAGTACTTC. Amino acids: CASSADSSYEQYF.

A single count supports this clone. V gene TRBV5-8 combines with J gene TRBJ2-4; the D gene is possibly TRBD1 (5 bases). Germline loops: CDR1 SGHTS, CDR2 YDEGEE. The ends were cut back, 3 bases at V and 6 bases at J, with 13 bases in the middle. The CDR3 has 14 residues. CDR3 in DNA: TGTGCCAGCAGCTCCCTTTTTGGGGCAAACATTCAGTACTTC. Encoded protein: CASSSLFGANIQYF.

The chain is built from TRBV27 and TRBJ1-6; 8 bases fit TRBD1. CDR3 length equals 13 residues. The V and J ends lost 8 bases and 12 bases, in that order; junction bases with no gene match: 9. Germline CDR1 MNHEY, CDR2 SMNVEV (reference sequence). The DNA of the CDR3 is TGTGCCAGCGGTTCCATAGACAGGGGACCCCTCCACTTT. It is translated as CASGSIDRGPLHF.

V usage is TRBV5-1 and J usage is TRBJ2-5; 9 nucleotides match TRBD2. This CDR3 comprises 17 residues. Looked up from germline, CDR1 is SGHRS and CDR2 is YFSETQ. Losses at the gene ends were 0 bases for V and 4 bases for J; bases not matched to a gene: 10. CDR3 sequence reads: CASSLGDYSGRGETQYF. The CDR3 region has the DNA TGCGCCAGCAGCTTGGGCGATTATAGCGGGAGAGGAGAGACCCAGTACTTC.

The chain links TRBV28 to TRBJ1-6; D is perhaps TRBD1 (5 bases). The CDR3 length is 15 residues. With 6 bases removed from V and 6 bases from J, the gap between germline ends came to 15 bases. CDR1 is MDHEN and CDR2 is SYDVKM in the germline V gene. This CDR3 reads CASRLPGLGNSPLHF. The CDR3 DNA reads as TGTGCCAGCAGACTCCCGGGACTGGGTAATTCACCCCTCCACTTT.

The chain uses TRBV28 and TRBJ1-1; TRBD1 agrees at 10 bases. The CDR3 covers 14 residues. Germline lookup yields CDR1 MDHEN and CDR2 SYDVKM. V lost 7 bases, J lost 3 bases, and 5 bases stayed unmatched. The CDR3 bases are TGTGCCAGCACCCCGGGGACAGGGGACACTGAAGCTTTCTTT. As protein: CASTPGTGDTEAFF.

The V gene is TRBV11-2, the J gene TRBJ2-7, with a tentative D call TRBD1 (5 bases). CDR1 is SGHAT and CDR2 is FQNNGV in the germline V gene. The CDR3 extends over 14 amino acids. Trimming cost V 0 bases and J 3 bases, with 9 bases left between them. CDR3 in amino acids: CASSLDGAIYEQYF. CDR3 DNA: TGTGCCAGCAGCTTAGATGGGGCGATCTACGAGCAGTACTTC.

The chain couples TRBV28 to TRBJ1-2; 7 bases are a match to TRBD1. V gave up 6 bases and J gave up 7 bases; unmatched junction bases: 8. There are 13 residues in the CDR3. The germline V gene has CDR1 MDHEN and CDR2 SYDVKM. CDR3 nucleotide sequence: TGTGCCAGCAGACCAGACAGGGTCAGTGGCTACACCTTC. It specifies CASRPDRVSGYTF.

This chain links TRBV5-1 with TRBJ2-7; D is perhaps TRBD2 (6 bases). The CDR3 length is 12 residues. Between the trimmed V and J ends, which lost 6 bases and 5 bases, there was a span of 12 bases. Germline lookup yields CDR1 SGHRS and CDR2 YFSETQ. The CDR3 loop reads CASTRGSDEQYF. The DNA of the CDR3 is TGCGCCAGCACCCGGGGGTCCGACGAGCAGTACTTC.

CDR3 nucleotide sequence: TGTGCCAGTAGGGGAGGCCTATTCTATAATTCACCCCTCCACTTT. Its translation is CASRGGLFYNSPLHF. The chain is built from TRBV28 and TRBJ1-6; TRBD1 might be the D (5 bases). The CDR3 runs 15 residues. V dropped 9 bases and J dropped 3 bases, with 15 bases sitting between them. CDR1 is MDHEN, CDR2 SYDVKM, per germline.

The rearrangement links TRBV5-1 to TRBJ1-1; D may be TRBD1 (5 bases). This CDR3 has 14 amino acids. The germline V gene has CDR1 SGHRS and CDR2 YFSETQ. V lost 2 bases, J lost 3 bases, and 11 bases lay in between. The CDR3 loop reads CASSLAGKDTEAFF. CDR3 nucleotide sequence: TGCGCCAGCAGCTTAGCAGGGAAGGACACTGAAGCTTTCTTT.

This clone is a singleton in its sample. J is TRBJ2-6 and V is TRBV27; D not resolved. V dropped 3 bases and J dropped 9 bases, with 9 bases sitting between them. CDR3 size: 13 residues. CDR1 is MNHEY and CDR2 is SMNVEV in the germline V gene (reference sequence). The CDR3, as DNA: TGTGCCAGCAGTTTCTCCCTCCTCAACGTCCTGACTTTC. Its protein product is CASSFSLLNVLTF.

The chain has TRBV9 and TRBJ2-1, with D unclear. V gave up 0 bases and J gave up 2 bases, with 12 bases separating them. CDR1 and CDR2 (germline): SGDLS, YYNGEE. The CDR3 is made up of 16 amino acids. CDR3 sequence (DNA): TGTGCCAGCAGCGTAGAGCTTAGATCCCCCTACAATGAGCAGTTCTTC. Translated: CASSVELRSPYNEQFF.

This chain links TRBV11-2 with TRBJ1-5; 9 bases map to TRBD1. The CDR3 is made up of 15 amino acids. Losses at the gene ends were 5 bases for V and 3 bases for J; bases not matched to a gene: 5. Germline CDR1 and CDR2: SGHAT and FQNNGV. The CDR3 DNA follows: TGTGCCAGCAGCCGAGGGACAGGGTCCAATCAGCCCCAGCATTTT. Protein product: CASSRGTGSNQPQHF.

The CDR3 loop is CASIEGSGEKLFF. The CDR3 DNA reads as TGTGCCAGTATCGAGGGTTCGGGCGAAAAACTGTTTTTT. V is TRBV19 and J is TRBJ1-4, with D unresolved. Germline V gene sequence: CDR1 LNHDA, CDR2 SQIVND (reference sequence). The ends were cut back, 7 bases at V and 8 bases at J, with 14 bases in the middle. CDR3 length: 13 residues.

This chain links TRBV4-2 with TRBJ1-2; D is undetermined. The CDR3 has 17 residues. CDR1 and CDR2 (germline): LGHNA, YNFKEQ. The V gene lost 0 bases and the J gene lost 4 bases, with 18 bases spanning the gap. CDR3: CASSQEVVQARGYGYTF. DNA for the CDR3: TGTGCCAGCAGCCAAGAAGTTGTTCAGGCTCGGGGCTATGGCTACACCTTC.

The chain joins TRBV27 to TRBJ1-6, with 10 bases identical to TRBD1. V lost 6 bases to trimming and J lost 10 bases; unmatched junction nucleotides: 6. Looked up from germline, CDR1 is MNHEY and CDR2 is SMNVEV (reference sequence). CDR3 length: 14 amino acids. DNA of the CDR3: TGTGCCAGCAGGTCGACAGGGGGCGGGTCACCCCTCCACTTT. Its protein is CASRSTGGGSPLHF.

In nucleotides, the CDR3 is TGTGCTAGTGGTAGGGGCTACAATGAGCAGTTCTTC. Translating it yields CASGRGYNEQFF. The rearrangement links TRBV12-5 to TRBJ2-1, with a possible D match to TRBD1 (5 bases). The V gene lost 5 bases and the J gene lost 3 bases, with 5 bases spanning the gap. The CDR3 runs to 12 residues. Germline CDR1 and CDR2: LGHNT and FRNRAP.

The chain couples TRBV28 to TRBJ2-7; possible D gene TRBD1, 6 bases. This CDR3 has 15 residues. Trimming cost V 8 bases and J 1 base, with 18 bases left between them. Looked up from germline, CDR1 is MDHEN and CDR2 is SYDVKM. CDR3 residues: CASGKTGRISYEQYF. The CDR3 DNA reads TGTGCCAGCGGCAAGACAGGACGGATTTCCTACGAGCAGTACTTC.

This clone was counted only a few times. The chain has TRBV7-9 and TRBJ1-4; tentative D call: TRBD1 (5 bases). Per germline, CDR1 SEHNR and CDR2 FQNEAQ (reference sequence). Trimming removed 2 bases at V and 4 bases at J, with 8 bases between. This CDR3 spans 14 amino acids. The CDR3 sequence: CASSLSGVNEKLFF. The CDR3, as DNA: TGTGCCAGCAGCTTATCGGGGGTTAATGAAAAACTGTTTTTT.

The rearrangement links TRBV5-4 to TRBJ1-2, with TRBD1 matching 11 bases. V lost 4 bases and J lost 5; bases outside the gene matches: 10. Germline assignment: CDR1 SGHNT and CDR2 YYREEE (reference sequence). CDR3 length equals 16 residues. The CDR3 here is CASSTGQGDSLYGYTF. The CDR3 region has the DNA TGTGCCAGCAGCACGGGACAGGGGGACTCCCTTTATGGCTACACCTTC.

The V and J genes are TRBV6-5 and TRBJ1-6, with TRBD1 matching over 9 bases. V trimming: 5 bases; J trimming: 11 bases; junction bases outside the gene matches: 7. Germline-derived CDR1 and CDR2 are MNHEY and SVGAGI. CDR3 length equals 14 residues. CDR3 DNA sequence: TGTGCCAGCAGTGGGGACAGGGTGTTCCCACCCCTCCACTTT. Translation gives CASSGDRVFPPLHF.